This TCR beta chain originates from a study of blood T cell repertoires in COVID-19. Across the study: Samples taken during acute and convalescent COVID-19 were collected in the United States, Italy and Spain.

Under the authors' procedure: Estimated nucleated cell counts came from reference gene primer amplification. Here immunoSEQ multiplex PCR was the method, and the copy in TCRdb shows in-frame clones only, minus some. The V and J calls and the clone size are those of that table, but D and trimming were determined from the DNA. Of about 150,000 clones listed, roughly nine tenths are singletons. CDR3 length: 13 residues. Germline CDR1 reads SEHNR; CDR2 reads FQNEAQ (reference sequence). The V gene lost 1 base and the J gene lost 3 bases, with 7 bases spanning the gap. The chain uses TRBV7-9 and TRBJ2-7; D unclear. The sample taken for sequencing was peripheral blood. The receptor comes from a woman aged 60 to 75 with active COVID-19. DNA of the CDR3: TGTGCCAGCAGCTTAGGGCATTACTACGAGCAGTACTTC. The encoded protein is CASSLGHYYEQYF.